The source of this T cell receptor (beta chain) is a study of tumor-infiltrating lymphocytes in localized non-small cell lung cancer. Study-level information: The cohort mixed smokers and never-smokers, several histologies, and some post-neoadjuvant-chemotherapy samples. Study-wide results and caveats: Immunotypes IM1 and IM2 had similar TCR-derived T-cell fractions. TCR sequencing covered a subset of patients with enough tissue.

Trimming removed 0 bases at V and 5 bases at J, with 12 bases between. Germline V CDR1 and CDR2: LGHNA, YNFKEQ. CDR3 length equals 15 residues. Points on this clone: Its antigen is as yet unknown.

Produced via immunoSEQ multiplex PCR; TCRdb's table is partial and in-frame only. The table shows around 15,000 clones, with roughly 72% occurring only once. The specimen sequenced was lung tumor tissue. The chain links TRBV4-2 to TRBJ2-3; D possibly corresponds to TRBD2 (5 bases). The clonotype originates from a human donor with non-small cell lung cancer. The CDR3 bases are TGTGCCAGCAGCCAAGAACTAGTCGGGGTAGATACGCAGTATTTT. It specifies CASSQELVGVDTQYF.